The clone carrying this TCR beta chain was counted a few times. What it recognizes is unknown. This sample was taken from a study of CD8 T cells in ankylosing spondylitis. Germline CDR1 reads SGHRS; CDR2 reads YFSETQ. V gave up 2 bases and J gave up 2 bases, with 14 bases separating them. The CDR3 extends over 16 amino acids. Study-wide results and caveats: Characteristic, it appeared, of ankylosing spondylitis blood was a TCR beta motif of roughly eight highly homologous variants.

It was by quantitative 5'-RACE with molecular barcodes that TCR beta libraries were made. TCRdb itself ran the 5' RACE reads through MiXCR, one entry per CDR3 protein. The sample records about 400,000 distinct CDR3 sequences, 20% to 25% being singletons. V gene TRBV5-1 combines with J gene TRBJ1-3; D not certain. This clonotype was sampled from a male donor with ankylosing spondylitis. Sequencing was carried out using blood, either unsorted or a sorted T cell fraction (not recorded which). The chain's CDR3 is CASSLQNINAGNTIYF. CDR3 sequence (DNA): TGCGCCAGCAGCTTACAGAACATAAACGCTGGAAACACCATATATTTT.